One and the same sample provided the 20 T cell receptor beta chains below, sequenced in a study of blood T cell repertoires in COVID-19. Repertoires were generated with immunoSEQ multiplex PCR, while TCRdb's copy carries only in-frame clones and drops some. Of 120,000 to 150,000 clones detected, over 65% appear once; the ten largest clones hold roughly 4.8%. Sequenced sample: peripheral blood. Source of these receptors: a human donor in a cohort sampled during active COVID-19.

The genes are TRBV3-1 (or the pseudogene TRBV3-2) and TRBJ1-6; no firm D call. Trimming removed 0 bases at V and 10 bases at J, with 13 bases between. The CDR3 is 15 amino acids. Looked up from germline, CDR1 is LGHDT and CDR2 is YNNKEL (reference sequence). The CDR3 is CASSQEFSRNSPLHF. CDR3 bases: TGTGCCAGCAGCCAAGAATTCAGCAGGAACTCACCCCTCCACTTT.

The chain carries TRBV6-1 and TRBJ1-2; 7 bases fit TRBD1. CDR1 is MNHNS, CDR2 SASEGT, per germline. The CDR3 runs 14 residues. The V and J ends lost 2 bases and 8 bases, in that order; junction bases with no gene match: 8. The CDR3 region is CASSESDRARGYTF. CDR3 nucleotide sequence: TGTGCCAGCAGTGAATCCGACAGGGCCCGCGGCTACACCTTC.

The J gene is TRBJ2-5, the V gene TRBV3-1 (or the pseudogene TRBV3-2), with D possibly matching TRBD1 (6 bases). Germline V gene data show CDR1 as LGHDT and CDR2 as YNNKEL (reference sequence). V was shortened by 4 bases and J by 2 bases, with 17 bases between the two germline ends. This CDR3 contains 16 residues. The CDR3 is CASSPWEGGRQETQYF. CDR3 bases: TGTGCCAGCAGCCCCTGGGAAGGGGGACGTCAAGAGACCCAGTACTTC.

The chain has TRBV29-1 and TRBJ2-1; D may be TRBD2 (7 bases). The V end lost 5 bases, the J end lost 6 bases, and 23 bases lay between the germline ends. This CDR3 comprises 16 residues. The germline V gene encodes CDR1 SQVTM and CDR2 ANQGSEA. Here the CDR3 DNA reads TGCAGCGTTTCCCCTGAGGCGGGGGCCCAAGGCAATGAGCAGTTCTTC. It translates to CSVSPEAGAQGNEQFF.

The chain links TRBV11-2 to TRBJ2-2, with 7 positions matching TRBD1. This CDR3 is built from 14 residues. Germline V gene data show CDR1 as SGHAT and CDR2 as FQNNGV. The junction had 4 bases not matched to a gene; V was cut back by 6 bases and J by 3 bases. The chain's CDR3 is CASRTGVYTGELFF. CDR3 nucleotides: TGTGCCAGCAGAACAGGGGTTTACACCGGGGAGCTGTTTTTT.

This clone was picked up one time. J is TRBJ2-7 and V is TRBV10-3; TRBD1 matches 7 bases. Germline lookup yields CDR1 ENHRY and CDR2 SYGVKD. The CDR3 consists of 12 residues. The V and J ends lost 8 bases and 3 bases, in that order; junction bases with no gene match: 4. The CDR3 here is CAIGQGVYEQYF. The DNA of the CDR3 is TGTGCCATCGGGCAGGGGGTCTACGAGCAGTACTTC.

V usage is TRBV19 and J usage is TRBJ2-5, with a weak D call TRBD1 (5 bases). The CDR3 has 16 amino acids. The ends were cut back, 1 base at V and 5 bases at J, with 17 bases in the middle. Germline V gene sequence: CDR1 LNHDA, CDR2 SQIVND (reference sequence). The CDR3 nucleotides read TGTGCCAGTAGTATAGGGGGCAGGGCCGTCGGGGAGACCCAGTACTTC. Encoded protein: CASSIGGRAVGETQYF.

This clone was seen only once. This chain uses TRBV4-2 with TRBJ1-5; D is uncertain. Germline assignment: CDR1 LGHNA and CDR2 YNFKEQ. Trimming pared 0 bases from V and 3 bases from J, leaving 12 bases between. This CDR3 comprises 16 residues. The CDR3 here is CASSQDRAGNNQPQHF. CDR3 DNA: TGTGCCAGCAGCCAAGATCGGGCCGGGAACAATCAGCCCCAGCATTTT.

V gene TRBV28 combines with J gene TRBJ2-7, with TRBD1 identical over 10 bases. V lost 1 base and J lost 4; bases outside the gene matches: 19. Germline V gene data show CDR1 as MDHEN and CDR2 as SYDVKM. CDR3 length: 20 residues. This CDR3 reads CASSLYRGGTGVGSLYEQYF. DNA of the CDR3: TGTGCCAGCAGTTTATACCGCGGCGGGACAGGGGTTGGGTCCCTTTACGAGCAGTACTTC.

The chain recombines TRBV7-9 with TRBJ1-3, with D uncertain. The CDR3 has 15 amino acids. Trimming pared 5 bases from V and 2 bases from J, leaving 13 bases between. CDR1 is SEHNR and CDR2 is FQNEAQ in the germline V gene (reference sequence). DNA of the CDR3: TGTGCCAGCAGCCCCGGAGCATCGGCTGGAAACACCATATATTTT. It translates to CASSPGASAGNTIYF.

The genes are TRBV28 and TRBJ1-1; no clear D. The CDR3 totals 13 residues. The germline gives CDR1 MDHEN, CDR2 SYDVKM. The V end was cut by 2 bases, the J end by 12 bases, with 16 bases between. The CDR3 DNA follows: TGTGCCAGCAGTTTAGGGAGTCAAAGGATCCCTTTCTTT. It is translated as CASSLGSQRIPFF. Complete variable domain (other parts from reference TRBV28 and TRBJ1-1): DVKVTQSSRYLVKRTGEKVFLECVQDMDHENMFWYRQDPGLGLRLIYFSYDVKMKEKGDIPEGYSVSREKKERFSLILESASTNQTSMYLCASSLGSQRIPFFGQGTRLTVV.

This chain uses TRBV9 with TRBJ2-2; D not resolved. The CDR3 runs 13 residues. Germline values: CDR1 SGDLS, CDR2 YYNGEE. Trimming took 4 bases from V and 0 from J, leaving 4 bases between them. The CDR3 coding sequence is TGTGCCAGCAGCTTCACGAACACCGGGGAGCTGTTTTTT. Translated, it gives CASSFTNTGELFF.

The chain employs TRBV10-3 and TRBJ2-2; no firm D call. The CDR3 has 15 amino acids. Germline CDR1 ENHRY, CDR2 SYGVKD. Deletions cut 10 bases from V and 3 bases from J, with 18 bases between. The CDR3: CATENGVTDTGELFF. In DNA form, the CDR3 reads TGTGCCACCGAGAATGGAGTGACTGACACCGGGGAGCTGTTTTTT.

The chain uses TRBV6-6 and TRBJ2-7, with TRBD1 as a possible D gene (6 bases). Looked up from germline, CDR1 is MNHNY and CDR2 is SVGAGI (reference sequence). The CDR3 extends over 15 amino acids. The V end was cut by 3 bases, the J end by 2 bases, with 14 bases between. The CDR3 region has the DNA TGTGCCAGCAGTTATCTAGGACAGAAACCCTACGAGCAGTACTTC. This encodes CASSYLGQKPYEQYF.

This clone was detected a few times. This rearrangement joins TRBV6-5 to TRBJ2-3, with 11 bases fitting TRBD1. The V gene's germline CDR1 is MNHEY and CDR2 SVGAGI. V shed 2 bases and J 5 bases; nucleotides not matched to a gene: 3. CDR3 length: 15 amino acids. The CDR3 DNA sequence: TGTGCCAGCAGTTACGGCGGGACAGGGGGAGATACGCAGTATTTT. Protein sequence: CASSYGGTGGDTQYF.

This clone was detected ten times or more. The chain joins TRBV19 to TRBJ2-6; D remains unclear. The V end was cut by 9 bases, the J end by 2 bases, with 14 bases between. The CDR3 length is 15 residues. Germline V gives CDR1 LNHDA, CDR2 SQIVND (reference sequence). CDR3 nucleotide sequence: TGTGCCAGCCACAGTGTGGCCACTGGGGCCAACGTCCTGACTTTC. It encodes CASHSVATGANVLTF.

V and J are TRBV7-8 and TRBJ1-5, with 8 bases identical to TRBD1. This CDR3 spans 16 amino acids. V dropped 4 bases and J dropped 1; count of bases not matched to a gene: 6. Germline CDR1 and CDR2: SGHVS and FQNEAQ. CDR3 sequence (DNA): TGTGCCAGCAGCTCCACAGGGGGTCCCAGCAATCAGCCCCAGCATTTT. Residues: CASSSTGGPSNQPQHF.

V usage is TRBV5-1 and J usage is TRBJ1-1; 11 bases are a match to TRBD1. Trimming removed 3 bases from V and 1 base from J; junction bases left unmatched: 2. CDR3 size: 15 residues. Germline V CDR1 and CDR2: SGHRS, YFSETQ. CDR3 nucleotides: TGCGCCAGCAGCTCCGGGACAGGGGGGAACACTGAAGCTTTCTTT. Its protein is CASSSGTGGNTEAFF.

The gene calls are TRBV5-1 and TRBJ2-7; TRBD1 agrees at 12 bases. CDR3 length equals 16 residues. Germline CDR1 is SGHRS and CDR2 is YFSETQ. Trimming cost V 1 base and J 5 bases; bases outside gene matches: 7. DNA for the CDR3: TGCGCCAGCAGCTTGAATCCGGGACAGGGGGCCCACGAGCAGTACTTC. This gives the protein CASSLNPGQGAHEQYF.

J is TRBJ2-1 and V is TRBV28, with 7 bases lining up with TRBD1. The germline V gene encodes CDR1 MDHEN and CDR2 SYDVKM. The ends lost 5 bases at V and 4 bases at J; junction bases unmatched: 14. The CDR3 has 17 residues. The CDR3 loop reads CASSPLGVGGSYNEQFF. CDR3 coding DNA: TGTGCCAGCAGTCCCCTTGGGGTAGGGGGCTCTTACAATGAGCAGTTCTTC.